This T cell receptor (beta chain) is from a study of Ad26.COV2.S vaccination and SARS-CoV-2 variants. V lost 1 base and J 2 bases, leaving 9 bases between the germline ends. Germline V CDR1 and CDR2: SGHRS, YFSETQ. The CDR3 runs to 14 residues. As for treatment: around 19 received Ad26.COV2.S at low or high dose, single or two shots; roughly 5 received placebo; per-sample allocation not given. Specimen acquisition occurred on day 63 following the initial vaccine or placebo injection. TCRdb's copy holds only in-frame clones and misses some; the assay was immunoSEQ multiplex PCR. The data hold hundreds of thousands of clones, with 80% to 90% observed a single time.

This receptor was taken from a person between 18 and 65 years old who received the Ad26.COV2.S COVID-19 vaccine or a placebo. The chain uses TRBV5-1 and TRBJ1-2; no firm D call. The sequenced sample was peripheral blood, obtained in a trial of Ad26.COV2.S vaccine versus placebo. CDR3 coding DNA: TGCGCCAGCAGCTTGAGGGTGGGAAACTATGGCTACACCTTC. Its translation: CASSLRVGNYGYTF.